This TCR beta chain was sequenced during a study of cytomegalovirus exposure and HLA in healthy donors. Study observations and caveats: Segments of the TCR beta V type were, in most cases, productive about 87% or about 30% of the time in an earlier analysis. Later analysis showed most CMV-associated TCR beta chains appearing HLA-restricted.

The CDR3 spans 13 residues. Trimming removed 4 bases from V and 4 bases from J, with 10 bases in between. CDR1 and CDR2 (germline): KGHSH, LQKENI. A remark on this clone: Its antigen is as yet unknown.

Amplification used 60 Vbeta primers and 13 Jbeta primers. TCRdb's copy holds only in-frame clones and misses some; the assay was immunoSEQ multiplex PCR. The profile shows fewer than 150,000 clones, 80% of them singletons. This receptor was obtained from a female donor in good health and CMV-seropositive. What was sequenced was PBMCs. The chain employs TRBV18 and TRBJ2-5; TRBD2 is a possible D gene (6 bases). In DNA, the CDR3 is TGTGCCAGCTCACGCGGGGACGGAGAGACCCAGTACTTC. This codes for CASSRGDGETQYF.